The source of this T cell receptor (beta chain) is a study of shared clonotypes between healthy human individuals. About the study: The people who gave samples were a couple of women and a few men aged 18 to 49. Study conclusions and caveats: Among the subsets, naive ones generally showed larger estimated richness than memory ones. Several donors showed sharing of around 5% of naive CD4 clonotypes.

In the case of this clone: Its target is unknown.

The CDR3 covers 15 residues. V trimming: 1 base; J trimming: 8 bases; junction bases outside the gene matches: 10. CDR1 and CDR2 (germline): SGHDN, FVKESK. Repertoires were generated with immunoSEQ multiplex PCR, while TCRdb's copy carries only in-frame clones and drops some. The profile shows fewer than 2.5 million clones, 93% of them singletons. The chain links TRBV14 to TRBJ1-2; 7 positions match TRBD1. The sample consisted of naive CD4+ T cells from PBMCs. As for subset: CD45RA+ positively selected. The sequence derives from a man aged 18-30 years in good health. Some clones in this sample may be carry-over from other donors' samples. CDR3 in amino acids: CASSQGNTGAYGYTF. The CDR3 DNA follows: TGTGCCAGCAGCCAAGGAAATACAGGGGCCTACGGCTACACCTTC.